The 13 T cell receptor beta chains reported below all come from one sample, sequenced in a study of OX40 agonist ivuxolimab in advanced cancers. Some clones are missing from TCRdb's copy, which holds only in-frame ones; the method was immunoSEQ multiplex PCR. Seen here are 96,000 or so clones, about nine tenths observed once, and the top ten hold around 1.5%. The starting material was CD4+ or CD8+ T cells sorted from blood, obtained in a trial of the OX40 agonist ivuxolimab. Source of these receptors: an adult with an advanced solid tumor such as melanoma, head and neck, liver or kidney cancer.

The chain carries TRBV29-1 and TRBJ1-4, with 10 bases fitting TRBD1. V dropped 7 bases and J dropped 1; count of bases not matched to a gene: 6. This CDR3 spans 15 amino acids. Germline assignment: CDR1 SQVTM and CDR2 ANQGSEA. Here the CDR3 DNA reads TGCAGCGCCAAGACAGGGGGCGGAACTAATGAAAAACTGTTTTTT. This translates into CSAKTGGGTNEKLFF.

Here the CDR3 reads CASSIETEAYEQYF. Written as DNA, the CDR3 is TGTGCCAGTAGTATAGAGACAGAAGCCTACGAGCAGTACTTC. The chain is built from TRBV19 and TRBJ2-7; possibly TRBD1 for D (5 bases). CDR1 LNHDA and CDR2 SQIVND come from the germline V gene (reference sequence). V was pared by 0 bases and J by 2 bases, with 8 bases between. CDR3 length equals 14 residues.

The chain is built from TRBV5-1 and TRBJ1-2, with TRBD1 matching 10 bases. This CDR3 spans 13 amino acids. Unmatched junction bases numbered 6, after V lost 2 bases and J lost 11 bases. CDR1 is SGHRS and CDR2 is YFSETQ in the germline V gene. The CDR3 sequence is CASSFEGQGTYTF. The CDR3 DNA reads TGCGCCAGCAGCTTTGAGGGACAGGGGACTTACACCTTC.

The chain is built from TRBV5-4 and TRBJ2-7, with D possibly TRBD1 on 6 matching bases. The CDR3 is made up of 15 amino acids. Germline loops: CDR1 SGHNT, CDR2 YYREEE (reference sequence). Between the trimmed V and J ends, which lost 0 bases and 4 bases, there was a span of 14 bases. This CDR3 is CASSLASGGIYEQYF. Here the CDR3 DNA reads TGTGCCAGCAGCTTGGCATCTGGGGGCATATACGAGCAGTACTTC.

This clone was detected only once. This sequence joins TRBV5-1 and TRBJ2-7; D not certain. Trimming took 1 base from V and 2 from J, leaving 7 bases between them. The CDR3 totals 13 residues. Germline values: CDR1 SGHRS, CDR2 YFSETQ. CDR3 in amino acids: CASSLSGTYEQYF. In DNA, the CDR3 is TGCGCCAGCAGCTTGAGTGGGACCTACGAGCAGTACTTC.

This clone was seen only once. The rearrangement uses TRBV11-1 and TRBJ2-7; TRBD2 matches 12 bases. The V segment lost 8 bases and the J segment 2 bases; nucleotides outside the gene matches: 4. The CDR3 spans 14 residues. Germline CDR1 SGHAT, CDR2 FQDESV (reference sequence). The CDR3 spells CASGRTSGTYEQYF. CDR3 coding DNA: TGTGCCAGCGGAAGGACTAGCGGGACCTACGAGCAGTACTTC.

The chain couples TRBV4-2 to TRBJ2-3; D tentatively reads TRBD1 or TRBD2 (5 bases each). V was shortened by 3 bases and J by 0 bases, with 22 bases between the two germline ends. The CDR3 contains 19 residues. From germline, CDR1 is LGHNA and CDR2 YNFKEQ. The DNA of the CDR3 is TGTGCCAGCAGCCAGAAGAACCCCCGGGACCTATTTAGCACAGATACGCAGTATTTT. Translating it yields CASSQKNPRDLFSTDTQYF.

The gene calls are TRBV9 and TRBJ2-2; no definite D call. The germline gives CDR1 SGDLS, CDR2 YYNGEE. The CDR3 loop spans 14 amino acids. V gave up 0 bases and J gave up 4 bases, with 7 bases separating them. The CDR3 DNA follows: TGTGCCAGCAGCGTAGCTACGAGCACCGGGGAGCTGTTTTTT. Translating it yields CASSVATSTGELFF.

The V gene is TRBV6-1, the J gene TRBJ2-1; D ambiguous. CDR1 and CDR2 (germline): MNHNS, SASEGT. The CDR3 is 14 amino acids. Trimming took off 7 bases at V and 5 bases at J, with 15 bases between the two ends. The CDR3 loop reads CASNPASIDNEQFF. Here the CDR3 DNA reads TGTGCCAGCAACCCAGCGTCTATCGACAATGAGCAGTTCTTC.

The count of this clone is one. V and J are TRBV6-5 and TRBJ2-3; maybe TRBD1 (6 bases). The V end was cut by 4 bases, the J end by 1 base, with 9 bases between. The CDR3 is 14 residues long. Germline V gene lookup returns CDR1 MNHEY and CDR2 SVGAGI. The CDR3 DNA reads TGTGCCAGCAGTTCGTGGACAGGCACAGATACGCAGTATTTT. As protein: CASSSWTGTDTQYF.

The chain couples TRBV7-2 to TRBJ2-1; 8 positions agree with TRBD2. CDR3 length: 17 residues. Germline assignment: CDR1 SGHTA and CDR2 FQGNSA. Trimming took 3 bases from V and 0 from J; bases not matched to a gene: 7. The CDR3 reads CASSFLVAGSSYNEQFF. CDR3 coding DNA: TGTGCCAGCAGCTTCCTGGTAGCGGGGAGCTCCTACAATGAGCAGTTCTTC.

The V gene is TRBV6-6, the J gene TRBJ2-5; 7 positions match TRBD1. Looked up from germline, CDR1 is MNHNY and CDR2 is SVGAGI (reference sequence). V gave up 6 bases and J gave up 13 bases; unmatched junction bases: 5. This CDR3 region has 10 residues. The DNA for the CDR3 is TGTGCCAGCAGGCAGGGGGATTGGTACTTC. Protein sequence: CASRQGDWYF.

The genes are TRBV11-2 and TRBJ2-5; 9 nucleotides agree with TRBD2. The V and J ends lost 5 bases and 2 bases, in that order; junction bases with no gene match: 15. Germline CDR1 is SGHAT and CDR2 is FQNNGV. CDR3 length: 18 residues. In nucleotides, the CDR3 is TGTGCCAGCAGCCCCCCGCTAGCGGGGCACTGGGGGCAAGAGACCCAGTACTTC. Protein product: CASSPPLAGHWGQETQYF.